This T cell receptor beta chain was recovered during a study of spatial heterogeneity in lung cancer. Time point noted: blood at routine non-recurrence follow-up after resection. One entry per CDR3 protein results from TCRdb running MiXCR on the 5' RACE reads. Here the sample spans tens of thousands of distinct CDR3 sequences, about 10% being singletons. In germline, CDR1 is DFQATT, CDR2 SNEGSKA (reference sequence). Trimming pared 6 bases from V and 4 bases from J, leaving 12 bases between. This CDR3 spans 12 amino acids. This clonotype was counted between two and nine times. Here the sequenced sample was PBMCs, taken at follow-up. This TCR came from a female donor with early-stage non-small cell lung cancer. V is TRBV20-1 and J is TRBJ1-1; possible D gene TRBD1, 5 bases. CDR3 sequence: CSAGRAGTEAFF. The CDR3 nucleotides are TGCAGTGCGGGCAGGGCGGGCACTGAAGCTTTCTTT.